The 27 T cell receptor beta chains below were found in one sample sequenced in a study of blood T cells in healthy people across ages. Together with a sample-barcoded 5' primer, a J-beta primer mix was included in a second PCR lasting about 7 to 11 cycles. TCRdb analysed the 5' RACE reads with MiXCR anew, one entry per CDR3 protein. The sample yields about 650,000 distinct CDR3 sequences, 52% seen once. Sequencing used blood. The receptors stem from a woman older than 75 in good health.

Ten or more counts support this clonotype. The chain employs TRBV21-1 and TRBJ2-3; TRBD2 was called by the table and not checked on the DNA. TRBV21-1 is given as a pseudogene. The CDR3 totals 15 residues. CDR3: CATISGAGGTDTQYF. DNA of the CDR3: TGTGCCACCATAAGCGGGGCTGGGGGCACAGATACGCAGTATTTT.

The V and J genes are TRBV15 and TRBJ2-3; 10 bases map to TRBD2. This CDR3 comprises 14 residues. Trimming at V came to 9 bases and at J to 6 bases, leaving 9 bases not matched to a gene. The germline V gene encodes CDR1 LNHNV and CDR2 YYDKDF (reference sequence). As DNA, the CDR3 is TGTGCCACAAAGCGGGAGGGCCGATGGGATACGCAGTATTTT. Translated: CATKREGRWDTQYF.

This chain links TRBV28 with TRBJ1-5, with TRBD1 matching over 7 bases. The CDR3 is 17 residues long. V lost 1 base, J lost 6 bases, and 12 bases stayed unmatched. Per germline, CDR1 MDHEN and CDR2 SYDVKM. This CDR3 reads CASSLSSRQGGLQPQHF. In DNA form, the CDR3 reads TGTGCCAGCAGTTTATCGTCGAGGCAGGGGGGTCTTCAGCCCCAGCATTTT.

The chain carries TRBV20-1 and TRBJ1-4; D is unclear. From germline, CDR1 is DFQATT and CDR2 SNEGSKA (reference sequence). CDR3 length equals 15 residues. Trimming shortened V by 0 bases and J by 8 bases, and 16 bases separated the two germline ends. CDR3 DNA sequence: TGCAGTGCTAGAGATGTTCTCGGGTCATGGGAAAAACTGTTTTTT. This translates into CSARDVLGSWEKLFF.

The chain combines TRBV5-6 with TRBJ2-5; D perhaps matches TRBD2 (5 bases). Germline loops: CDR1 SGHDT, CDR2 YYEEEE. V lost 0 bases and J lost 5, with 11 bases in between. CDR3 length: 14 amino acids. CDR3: CASSLELGGETQYF. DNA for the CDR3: TGTGCCAGCAGCTTGGAACTCGGCGGGGAGACCCAGTACTTC.

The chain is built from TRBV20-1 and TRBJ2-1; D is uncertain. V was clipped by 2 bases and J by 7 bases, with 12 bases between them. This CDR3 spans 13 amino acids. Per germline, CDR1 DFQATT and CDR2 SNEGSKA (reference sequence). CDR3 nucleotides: TGCAGTGCTAGATCCACGTCGAGGAATGAGCAGTTCTTC. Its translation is CSARSTSRNEQFF.

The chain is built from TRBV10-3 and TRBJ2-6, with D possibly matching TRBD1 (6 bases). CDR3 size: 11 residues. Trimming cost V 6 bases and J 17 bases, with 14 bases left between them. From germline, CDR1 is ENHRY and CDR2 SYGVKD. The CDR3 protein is CAIRTDRTLTF. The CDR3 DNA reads TGTGCCATCAGAACTGACAGGACCTTGACTTTC.

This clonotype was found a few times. The CDR3 loop reads CASSLGSGSYF. The CDR3 region has the DNA TGTGCCAGCAGCCTCGGTAGCGGATCGTACTTC. The V call is TRBV3-1, the J call TRBJ2-5, with a tentative D call TRBD2 (6 bases). This CDR3 is 11 amino acids long. Trimming took off 4 bases at V and 13 bases at J, with 13 bases between the two ends. Per germline, CDR1 LGHDT and CDR2 YNNKEL (reference sequence).

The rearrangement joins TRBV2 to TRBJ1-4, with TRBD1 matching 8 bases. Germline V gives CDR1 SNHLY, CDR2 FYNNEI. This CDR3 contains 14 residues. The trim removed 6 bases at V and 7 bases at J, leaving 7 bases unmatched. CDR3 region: CASSPGQGFEKLFF. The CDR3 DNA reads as TGTGCCAGCAGCCCTGGACAGGGATTTGAAAAACTGTTTTTT. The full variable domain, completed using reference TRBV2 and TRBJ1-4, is EPEVTQTPSHQVTQMGQEVILRCVPISNHLYFYWYRQILGQKVEFLVSFYNNEISEKSEIFDDQFSVERPDGSNFTLKIRSTKLEDSAMYFCASSPGQGFEKLFFGSGTQLSVL.

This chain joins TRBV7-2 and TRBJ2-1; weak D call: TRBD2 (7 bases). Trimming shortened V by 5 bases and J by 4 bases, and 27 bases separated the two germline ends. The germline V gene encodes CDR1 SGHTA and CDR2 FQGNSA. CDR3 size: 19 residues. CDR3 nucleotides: TGTGCCAGCAGCCGCAAAGGGGGGGGACTTACAGGGCTTTACAATGAGCAGTTCTTC. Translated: CASSRKGGGLTGLYNEQFF.

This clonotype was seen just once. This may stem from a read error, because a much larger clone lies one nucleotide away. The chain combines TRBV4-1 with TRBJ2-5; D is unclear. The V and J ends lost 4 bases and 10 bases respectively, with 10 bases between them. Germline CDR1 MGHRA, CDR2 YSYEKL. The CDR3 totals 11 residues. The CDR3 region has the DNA TGCGCCAGCAGCCGAGGAAGGATCCAGTACTTC. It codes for CASSRGRIQYF.

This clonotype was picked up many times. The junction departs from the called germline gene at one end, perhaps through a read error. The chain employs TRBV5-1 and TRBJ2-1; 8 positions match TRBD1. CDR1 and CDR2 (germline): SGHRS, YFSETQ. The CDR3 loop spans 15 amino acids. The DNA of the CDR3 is TGCGCCAGCAGCTTTCAGGGGGCGCTCGCCAATGATCAGTTCTTC. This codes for CASSFQGALANDQFF.

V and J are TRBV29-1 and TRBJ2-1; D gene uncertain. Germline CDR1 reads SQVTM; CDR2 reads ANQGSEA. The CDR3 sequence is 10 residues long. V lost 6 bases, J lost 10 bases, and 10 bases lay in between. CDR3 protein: CSVQFEEQFF. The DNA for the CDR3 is TGCAGCGTGCAGTTCGAGGAGCAGTTCTTC.

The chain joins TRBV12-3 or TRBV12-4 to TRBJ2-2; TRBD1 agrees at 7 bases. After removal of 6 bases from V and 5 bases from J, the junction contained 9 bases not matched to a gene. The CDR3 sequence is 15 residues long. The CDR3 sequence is CASRLRQGRTGELFF. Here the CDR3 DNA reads TGTGCCAGCAGGTTAAGACAGGGAAGGACCGGGGAGCTGTTTTTT.

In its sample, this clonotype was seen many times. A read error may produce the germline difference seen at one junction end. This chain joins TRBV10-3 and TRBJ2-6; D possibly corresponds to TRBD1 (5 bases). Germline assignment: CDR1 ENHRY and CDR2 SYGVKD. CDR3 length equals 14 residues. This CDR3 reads CATGLSSGANGLTF. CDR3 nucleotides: TGTGCCACCGGCCTAAGCTCTGGGGCCAACGGCCTGACTTTC.

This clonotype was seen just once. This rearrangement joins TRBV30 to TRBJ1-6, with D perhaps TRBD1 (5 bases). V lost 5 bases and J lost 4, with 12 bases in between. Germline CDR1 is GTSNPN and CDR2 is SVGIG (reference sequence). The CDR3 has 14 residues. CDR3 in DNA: TGTGCCTGGGCTCCGGGACGGTATAATTCACCCCTCCACTTT. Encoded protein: CAWAPGRYNSPLHF.

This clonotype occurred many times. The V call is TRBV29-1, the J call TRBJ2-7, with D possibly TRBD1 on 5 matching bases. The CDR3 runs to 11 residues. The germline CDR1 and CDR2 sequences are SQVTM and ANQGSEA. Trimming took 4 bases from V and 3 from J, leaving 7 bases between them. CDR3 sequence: CSVGGHYEQYF. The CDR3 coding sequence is TGCAGCGTTGGGGGCCACTACGAGCAGTACTTC.

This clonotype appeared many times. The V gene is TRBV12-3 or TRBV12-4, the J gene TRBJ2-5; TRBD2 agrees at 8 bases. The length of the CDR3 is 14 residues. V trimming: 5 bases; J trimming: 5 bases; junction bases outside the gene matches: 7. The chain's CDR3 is CASSLGLARETQYF. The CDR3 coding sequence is TGTGCCAGCAGTCTAGGACTAGCTCGGGAGACCCAGTACTTC.

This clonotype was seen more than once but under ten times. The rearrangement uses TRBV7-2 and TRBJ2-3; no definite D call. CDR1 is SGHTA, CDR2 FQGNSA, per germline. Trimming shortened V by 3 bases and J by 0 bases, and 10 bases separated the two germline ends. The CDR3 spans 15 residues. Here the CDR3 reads CASSFQRTSTDTQYF. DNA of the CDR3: TGTGCCAGCAGCTTTCAGCGTACTAGCACAGATACGCAGTATTTT.

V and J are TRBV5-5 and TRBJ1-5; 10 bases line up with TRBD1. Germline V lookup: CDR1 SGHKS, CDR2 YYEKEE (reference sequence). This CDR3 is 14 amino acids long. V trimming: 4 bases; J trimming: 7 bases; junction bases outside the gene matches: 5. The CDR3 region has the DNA TGTGCCAGCAGCATAGACAGGGGGCGACAGCCCCAGCATTTT. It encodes CASSIDRGRQPQHF.

The CDR3 spells CASSSDLPYEQYF. The CDR3 coding sequence is TGTGCCAGCAGCTCGGATCTCCCATACGAGCAGTACTTC. The genes are TRBV7-2 and TRBJ2-7; D ambiguous. The CDR3 spans 13 residues. CDR1 is SGHTA and CDR2 is FQGNSA in the germline V gene. V gave up 4 bases and J gave up 4 bases, with 11 bases separating them.

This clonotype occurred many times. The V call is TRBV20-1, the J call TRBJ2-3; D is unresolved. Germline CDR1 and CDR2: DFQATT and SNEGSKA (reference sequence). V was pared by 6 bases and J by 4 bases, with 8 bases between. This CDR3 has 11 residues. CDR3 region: CSAPGADTQYF. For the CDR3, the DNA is TGCAGTGCCCCCGGAGCAGATACGCAGTATTTT.

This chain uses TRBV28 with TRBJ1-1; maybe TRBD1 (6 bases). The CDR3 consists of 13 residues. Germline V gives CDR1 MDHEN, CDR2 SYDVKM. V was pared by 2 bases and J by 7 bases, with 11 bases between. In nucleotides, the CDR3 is TGTGCCAGCAGTTTAGGACAGACCAATGAAGCTTTCTTT. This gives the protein CASSLGQTNEAFF.

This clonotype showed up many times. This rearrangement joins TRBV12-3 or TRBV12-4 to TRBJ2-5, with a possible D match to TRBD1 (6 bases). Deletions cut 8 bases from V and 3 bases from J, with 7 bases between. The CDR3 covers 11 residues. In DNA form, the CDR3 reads TGTGCCAGCGCAGGGGAAGAGACCCAGTACTTC. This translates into CASAGEETQYF.

The CDR3 region is CASCPRGSPSTDTQYF. Written as DNA, the CDR3 is TGTGCCAGCTGCCCTAGGGGCAGTCCTAGCACAGATACGCAGTATTTT. The rearrangement uses TRBV12-3 or TRBV12-4 and TRBJ2-3, with D possibly TRBD1 on 5 matching bases. CDR3 length: 16 amino acids. V was cut by 8 bases and J by 0 bases, with 18 bases left in between.

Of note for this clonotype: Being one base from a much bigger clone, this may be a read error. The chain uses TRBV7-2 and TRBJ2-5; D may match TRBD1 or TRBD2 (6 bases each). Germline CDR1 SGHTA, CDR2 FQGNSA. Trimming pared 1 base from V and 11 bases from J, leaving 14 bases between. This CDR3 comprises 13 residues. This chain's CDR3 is CASSLGGRTEQYF. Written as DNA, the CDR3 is TGTGCCAGCAGCTTAGGGGGGAGGACAGAGCAGTACTTC.

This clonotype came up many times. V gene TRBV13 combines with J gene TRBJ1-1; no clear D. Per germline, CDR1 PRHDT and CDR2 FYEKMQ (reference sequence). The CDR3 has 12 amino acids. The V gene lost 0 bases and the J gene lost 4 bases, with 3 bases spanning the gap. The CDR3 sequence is CASSLGATEAFF. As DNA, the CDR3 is TGTGCCAGCAGCTTAGGAGCCACTGAAGCTTTCTTT.